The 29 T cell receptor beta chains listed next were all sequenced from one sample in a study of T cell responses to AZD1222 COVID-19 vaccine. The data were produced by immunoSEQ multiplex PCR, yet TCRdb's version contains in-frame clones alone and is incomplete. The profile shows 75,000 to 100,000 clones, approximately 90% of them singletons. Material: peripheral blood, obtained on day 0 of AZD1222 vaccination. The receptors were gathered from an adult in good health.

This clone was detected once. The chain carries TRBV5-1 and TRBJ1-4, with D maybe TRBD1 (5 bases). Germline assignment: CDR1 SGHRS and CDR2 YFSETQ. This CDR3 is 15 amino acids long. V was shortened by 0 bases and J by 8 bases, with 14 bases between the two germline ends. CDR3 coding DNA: TGCGCCAGCAGCTTGGATGCAGGGATTGTGGAAAAACTGTTTTTT. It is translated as CASSLDAGIVEKLFF.

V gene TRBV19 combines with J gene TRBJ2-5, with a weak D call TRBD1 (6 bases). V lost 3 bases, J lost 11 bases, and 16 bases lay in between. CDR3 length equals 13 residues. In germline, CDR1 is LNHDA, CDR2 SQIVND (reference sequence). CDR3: CASSIPGAAIQYF. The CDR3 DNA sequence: TGTGCCAGTAGTATCCCAGGGGCCGCGATTCAGTACTTC. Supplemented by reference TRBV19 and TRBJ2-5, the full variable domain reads DGGITQSPKYLFRKEGQNVTLSCEQNLNHDAMYWYRQDPGQGLRLIYYSQIVNDFQKGDIAEGYSVSREKKESFPLTVTSAQKNPTAFYLCASSIPGAAIQYFGPGTRLLVL.

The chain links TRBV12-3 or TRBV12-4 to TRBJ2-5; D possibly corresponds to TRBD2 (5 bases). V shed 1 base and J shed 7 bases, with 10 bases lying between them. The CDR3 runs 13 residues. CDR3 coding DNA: TGTGCCAGCAGTTTAGGTAGTGGAGGGACCCAGTACTTC. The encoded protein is CASSLGSGGTQYF.

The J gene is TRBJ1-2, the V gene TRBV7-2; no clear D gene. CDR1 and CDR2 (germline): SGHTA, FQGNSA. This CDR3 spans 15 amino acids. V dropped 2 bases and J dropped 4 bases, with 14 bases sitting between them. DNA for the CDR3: TGTGCCAGCAGCTTACTGACTCTAATGGGCTATGGCTACACCTTC. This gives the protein CASSLLTLMGYGYTF.

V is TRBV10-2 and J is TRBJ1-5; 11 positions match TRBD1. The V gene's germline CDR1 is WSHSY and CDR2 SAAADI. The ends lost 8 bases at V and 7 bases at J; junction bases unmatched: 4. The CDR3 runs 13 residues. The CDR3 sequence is CASGQGAGQPQHF. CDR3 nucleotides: TGCGCCAGCGGACAGGGGGCCGGGCAGCCCCAGCATTTT.

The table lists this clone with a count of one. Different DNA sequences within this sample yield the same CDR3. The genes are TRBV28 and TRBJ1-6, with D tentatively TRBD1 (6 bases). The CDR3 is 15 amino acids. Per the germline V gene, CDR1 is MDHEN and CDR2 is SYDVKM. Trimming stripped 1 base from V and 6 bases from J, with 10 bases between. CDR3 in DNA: TGTGCCAGCAGTTTATCCGGCAGGGGTAATTCACCCCTCCACTTT. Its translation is CASSLSGRGNSPLHF.

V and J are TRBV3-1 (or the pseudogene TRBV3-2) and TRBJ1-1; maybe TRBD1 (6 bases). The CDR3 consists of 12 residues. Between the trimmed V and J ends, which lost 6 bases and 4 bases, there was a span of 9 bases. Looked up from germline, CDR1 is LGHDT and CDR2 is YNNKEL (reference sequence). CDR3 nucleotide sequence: TGTGCCAGCAGGGACAGTGGCACTGAAGCTTTCTTT. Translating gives CASRDSGTEAFF.

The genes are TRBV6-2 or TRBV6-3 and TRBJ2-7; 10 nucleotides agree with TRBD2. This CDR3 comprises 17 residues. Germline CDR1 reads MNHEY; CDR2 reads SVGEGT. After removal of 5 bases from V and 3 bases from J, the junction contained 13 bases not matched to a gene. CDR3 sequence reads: CASSIPGTSARRYEQYF. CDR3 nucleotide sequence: TGTGCCAGCAGTATACCCGGGACTAGCGCGAGACGCTACGAGCAGTACTTC.

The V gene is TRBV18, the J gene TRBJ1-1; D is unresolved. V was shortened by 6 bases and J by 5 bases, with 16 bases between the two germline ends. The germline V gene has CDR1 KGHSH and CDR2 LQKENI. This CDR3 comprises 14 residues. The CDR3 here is CASSPTPSETEAFF. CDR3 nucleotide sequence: TGTGCCAGCTCGCCTACACCCTCCGAGACTGAAGCTTTCTTT.

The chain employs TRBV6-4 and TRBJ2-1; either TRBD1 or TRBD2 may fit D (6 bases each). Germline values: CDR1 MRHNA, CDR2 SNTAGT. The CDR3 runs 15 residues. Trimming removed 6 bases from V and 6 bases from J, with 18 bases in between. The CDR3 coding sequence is TGTGCCAGCAGCCACGACAGGTTGGGAGGCAATGAGCAGTTCTTC. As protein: CASSHDRLGGNEQFF.

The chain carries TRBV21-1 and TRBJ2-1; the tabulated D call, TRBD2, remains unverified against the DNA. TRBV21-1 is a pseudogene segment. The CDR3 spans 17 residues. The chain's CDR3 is CASSKWRGGGSYNEQFF. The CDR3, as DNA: TGTGCCAGCAGCAAATGGCGTGGCGGGGGGTCCTACAATGAGCAGTTCTTC.

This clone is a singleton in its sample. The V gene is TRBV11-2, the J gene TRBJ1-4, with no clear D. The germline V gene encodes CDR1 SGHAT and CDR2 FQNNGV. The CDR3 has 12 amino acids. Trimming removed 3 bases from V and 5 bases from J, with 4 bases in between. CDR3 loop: CASSFINEKLFF. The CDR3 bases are TGTGCCAGCAGCTTTATAAATGAAAAACTGTTTTTT.

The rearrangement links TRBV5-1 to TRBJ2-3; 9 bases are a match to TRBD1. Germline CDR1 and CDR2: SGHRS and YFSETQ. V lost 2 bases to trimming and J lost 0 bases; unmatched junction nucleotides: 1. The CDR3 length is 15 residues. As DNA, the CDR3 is TGCGCCAGCAGCTTAGGACAGGGGAGCACAGATACGCAGTATTTT. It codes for CASSLGQGSTDTQYF.

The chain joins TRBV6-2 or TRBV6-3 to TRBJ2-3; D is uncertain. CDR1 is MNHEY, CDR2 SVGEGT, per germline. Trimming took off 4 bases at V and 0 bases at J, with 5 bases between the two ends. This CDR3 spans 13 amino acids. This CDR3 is CASSLFSTDTQYF. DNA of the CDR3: TGTGCCAGCAGTTTATTTAGCACAGATACGCAGTATTTT.

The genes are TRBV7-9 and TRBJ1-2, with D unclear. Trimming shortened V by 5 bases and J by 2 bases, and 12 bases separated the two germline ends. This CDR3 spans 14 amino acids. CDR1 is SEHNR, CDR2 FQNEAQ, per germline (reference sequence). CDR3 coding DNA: TGTGCCAGCAGCCAGCATGGGGAGAACTATGGCTACACCTTC. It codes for CASSQHGENYGYTF.

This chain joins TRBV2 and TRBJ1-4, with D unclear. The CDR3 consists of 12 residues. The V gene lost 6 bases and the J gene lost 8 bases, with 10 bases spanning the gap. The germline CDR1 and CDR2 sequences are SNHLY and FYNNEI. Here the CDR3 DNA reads TGTGCCAGCAGGTTCCGAGGAGAAAAACTGTTTTTT. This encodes CASRFRGEKLFF.

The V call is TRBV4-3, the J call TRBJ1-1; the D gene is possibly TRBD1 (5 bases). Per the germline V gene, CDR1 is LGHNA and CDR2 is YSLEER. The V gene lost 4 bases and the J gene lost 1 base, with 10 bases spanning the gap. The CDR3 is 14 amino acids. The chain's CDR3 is CASSPQEGNTEAFF. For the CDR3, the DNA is TGCGCCAGCAGCCCACAGGAGGGGAACACTGAAGCTTTCTTT.

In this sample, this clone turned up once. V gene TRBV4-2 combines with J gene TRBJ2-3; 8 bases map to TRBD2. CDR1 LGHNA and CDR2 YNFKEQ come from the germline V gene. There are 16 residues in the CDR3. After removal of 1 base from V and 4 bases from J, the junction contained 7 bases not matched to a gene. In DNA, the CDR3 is TGTGCCAGCAGCCAAGGGCCGGGGGGGCGGGCAGATACGCAGTATTTT. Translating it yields CASSQGPGGRADTQYF.

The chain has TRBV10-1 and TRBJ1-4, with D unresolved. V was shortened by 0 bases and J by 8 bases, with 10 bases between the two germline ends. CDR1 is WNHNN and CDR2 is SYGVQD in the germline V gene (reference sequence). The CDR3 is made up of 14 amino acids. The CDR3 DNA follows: TGCGCCAGCAGTGAGTCCGGCTCCCCCGAAAAACTGTTTTTT. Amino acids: CASSESGSPEKLFF.

The CDR3 DNA reads TGTGCCAGCAGCTTTTCAGGGGCGGAAGCTTTCTTT. This translates into CASSFSGAEAFF. This sequence joins TRBV7-9 and TRBJ1-1, with a possible D match to TRBD1 (6 bases). Looked up from germline, CDR1 is SEHNR and CDR2 is FQNEAQ (reference sequence). This CDR3 comprises 12 residues. Trimming removed 3 bases from V and 8 bases from J, with 10 bases in between.

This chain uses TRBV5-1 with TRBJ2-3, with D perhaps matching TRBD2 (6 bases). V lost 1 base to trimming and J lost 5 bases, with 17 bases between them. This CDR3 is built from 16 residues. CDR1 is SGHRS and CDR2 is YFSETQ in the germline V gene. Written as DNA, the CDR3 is TGCGCCAGCAGCTTGCAGGCGGGGCGGAGCGTAGATACGCAGTATTTT. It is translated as CASSLQAGRSVDTQYF.

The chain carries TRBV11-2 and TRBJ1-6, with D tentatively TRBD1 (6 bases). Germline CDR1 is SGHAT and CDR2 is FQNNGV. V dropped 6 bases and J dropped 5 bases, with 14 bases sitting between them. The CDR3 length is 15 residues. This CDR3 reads CASSQRQGNNSPLHF. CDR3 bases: TGTGCCAGCAGTCAACGGCAGGGGAATAATTCACCCCTCCACTTT.

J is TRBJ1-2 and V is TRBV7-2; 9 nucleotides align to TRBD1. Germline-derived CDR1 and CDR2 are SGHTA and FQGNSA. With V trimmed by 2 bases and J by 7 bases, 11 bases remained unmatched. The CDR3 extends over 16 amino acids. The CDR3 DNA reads TGTGCCAGCAGCTTAAGTTATTTAGGACAGGGGATTGGCTACACCTTC. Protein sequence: CASSLSYLGQGIGYTF.

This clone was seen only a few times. The CDR3: CASSLGGKGYGYTF. The CDR3 DNA reads as TGTGCCAGCAGCTTAGGGGGGAAGGGGTATGGCTACACCTTC. V gene TRBV11-2 combines with J gene TRBJ1-2, with D perhaps matching TRBD1 (5 bases). Trimming cost V 1 base and J 5 bases, with 11 bases left between them. This CDR3 contains 14 residues. CDR1 SGHAT and CDR2 FQNNGV come from the germline V gene.

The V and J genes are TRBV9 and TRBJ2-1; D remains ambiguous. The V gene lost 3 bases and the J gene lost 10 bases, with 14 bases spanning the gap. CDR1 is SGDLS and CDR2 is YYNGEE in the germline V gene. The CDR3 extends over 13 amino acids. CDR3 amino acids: CASSATTSREQFF. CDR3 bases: TGTGCCAGCAGCGCCACGACCTCGCGCGAGCAGTTCTTC.

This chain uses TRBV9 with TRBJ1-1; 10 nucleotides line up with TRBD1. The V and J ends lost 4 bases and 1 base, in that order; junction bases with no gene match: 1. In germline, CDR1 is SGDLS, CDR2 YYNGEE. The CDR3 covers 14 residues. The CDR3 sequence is CASSRTGGNTEAFF. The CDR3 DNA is TGTGCCAGCAGCCGGACAGGGGGGAACACTGAAGCTTTCTTT.

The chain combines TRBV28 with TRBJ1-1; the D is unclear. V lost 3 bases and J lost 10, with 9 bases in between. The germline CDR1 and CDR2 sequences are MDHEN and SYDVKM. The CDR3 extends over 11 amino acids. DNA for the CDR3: TGTGCCAGCAGTTTCCTGAGCAGAGCTTTCTTT. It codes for CASSFLSRAFF.

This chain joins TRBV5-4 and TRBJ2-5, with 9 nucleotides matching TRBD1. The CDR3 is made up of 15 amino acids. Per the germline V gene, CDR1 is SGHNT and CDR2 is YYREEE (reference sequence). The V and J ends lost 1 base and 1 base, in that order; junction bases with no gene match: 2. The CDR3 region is CASSLPTGGQETQYF. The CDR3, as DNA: TGTGCCAGCAGCTTGCCGACAGGGGGCCAAGAGACCCAGTACTTC.

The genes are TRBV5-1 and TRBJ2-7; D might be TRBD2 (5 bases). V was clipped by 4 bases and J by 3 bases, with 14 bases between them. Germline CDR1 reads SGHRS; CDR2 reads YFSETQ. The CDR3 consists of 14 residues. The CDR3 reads CASSPGSGYYEQYF. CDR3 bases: TGCGCCAGCAGCCCCGGCTCGGGATACTACGAGCAGTACTTC.